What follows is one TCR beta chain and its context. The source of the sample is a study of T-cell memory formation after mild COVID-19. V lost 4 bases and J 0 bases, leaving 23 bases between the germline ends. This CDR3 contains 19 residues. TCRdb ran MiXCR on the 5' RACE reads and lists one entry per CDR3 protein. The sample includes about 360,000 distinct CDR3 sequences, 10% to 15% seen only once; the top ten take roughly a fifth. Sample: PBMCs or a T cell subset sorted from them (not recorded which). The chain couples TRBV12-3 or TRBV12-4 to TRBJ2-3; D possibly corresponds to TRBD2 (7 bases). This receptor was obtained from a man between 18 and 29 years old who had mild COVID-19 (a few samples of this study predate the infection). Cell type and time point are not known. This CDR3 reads CASSSLFRRGGSSTDTQYF. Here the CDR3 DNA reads TGTGCCAGCAGTTCACTCTTTCGGAGGGGGGGTTCTAGCACAGATACGCAGTATTTT.